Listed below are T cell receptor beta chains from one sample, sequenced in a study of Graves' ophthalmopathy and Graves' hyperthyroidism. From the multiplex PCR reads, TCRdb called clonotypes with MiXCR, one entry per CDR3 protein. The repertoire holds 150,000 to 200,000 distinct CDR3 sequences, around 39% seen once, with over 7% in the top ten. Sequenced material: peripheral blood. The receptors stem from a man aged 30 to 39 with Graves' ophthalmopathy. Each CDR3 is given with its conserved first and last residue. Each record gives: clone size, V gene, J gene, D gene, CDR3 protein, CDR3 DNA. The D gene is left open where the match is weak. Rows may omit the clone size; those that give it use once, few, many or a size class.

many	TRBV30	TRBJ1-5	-	CAWSAGGAWGWPQHF	TGTGCCTGGAGTGCTGGAGGCGCATGGGGGTGGCCCCAGCATTTT
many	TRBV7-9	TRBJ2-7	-	CASSSTLPYEQYF	TGTGCCAGCAGCTCGACTTTACCGTACGAGCAGTACTTC
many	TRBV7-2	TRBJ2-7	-	CASSSATRRGSYEQYF	TGTGCCAGCAGCTCCGCCACTAGGCGTGGGTCCTACGAGCAGTACTTC
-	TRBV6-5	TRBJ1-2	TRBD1	CASSYSDREFGGYTF	TGTGCCAGCAGTTACTCCGACAGGGAGTTTGGTGGCTACACCTTC
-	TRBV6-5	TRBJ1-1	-	CASSYAQENTEAFF	TGTGCCAGCAGTTACGCCCAGGAGAACACTGAAGCTTTCTTT
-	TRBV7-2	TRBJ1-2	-	CASSPRGGVGYGYTF	TGTGCCAGCAGCCCGCGTGGAGGGGTCGGATATGGCTACACCTTC
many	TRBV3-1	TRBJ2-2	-	CASSHGGELFF	TGTGCCAGCAGCCATGGCGGGGAGCTGTTTTTT
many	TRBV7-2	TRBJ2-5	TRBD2	CASSFNGLARGRQETQYF	TGTGCCAGCAGCTTCAACGGACTAGCGAGAGGTCGGCAAGAGACCCAGTACTTC
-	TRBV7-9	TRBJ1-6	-	CASGGGTERSPLHF	TGTGCCAGCGGGGGAGGGACGGAGCGATCACCCCTCCACTTT
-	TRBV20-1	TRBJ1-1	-	CSARDQGTEAFF	TGCAGTGCTAGAGATCAAGGCACTGAAGCTTTCTTT
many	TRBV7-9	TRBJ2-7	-	CASRPRDSYEQYF	TGTGCCAGCAGGCCACGGGACTCCTACGAGCAGTACTTC
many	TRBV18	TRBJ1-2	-	CASSPMEGPSQGGYTF	TGTGCCAGCTCACCAATGGAGGGGCCGAGCCAGGGTGGCTACACCTTC
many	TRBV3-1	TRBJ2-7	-	CASSQEWHEQYF	TGTGCCAGCAGCCAAGAATGGCACGAGCAGTACTTC
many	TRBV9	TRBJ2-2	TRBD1	CAGSVESGGTGELFF	TGTGCCGGCAGCGTAGAGTCAGGGGGAACCGGGGAGCTGTTTTTT
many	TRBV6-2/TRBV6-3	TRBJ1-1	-	CASSSWRADEAFF	TGTGCCAGCAGTTCGTGGAGGGCAGATGAAGCTTTCTTT
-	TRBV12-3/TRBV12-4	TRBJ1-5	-	CASSLDVSNQPQHF	TGTGCCAGCAGTTTAGACGTTAGCAATCAGCCCCAGCATTTT
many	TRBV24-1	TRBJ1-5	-	CATSERDLPQHF	TGTGCCACCAGTGAGCGGGACTTGCCCCAGCATTTT
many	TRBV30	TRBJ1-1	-	CAWSVAENTEAFF	TGTGCCTGGAGTGTGGCCGAGAACACTGAAGCTTTCTTT
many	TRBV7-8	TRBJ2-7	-	CASSLRRGRGAYEQYF	TGTGCCAGCAGCTTAAGGCGAGGGAGAGGGGCCTACGAGCAGTACTTC
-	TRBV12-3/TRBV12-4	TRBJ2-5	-	CASSTVRERYQETQYF	TGTGCCAGCAGCACCGTCCGGGAACGTTATCAAGAGACCCAGTACTTC
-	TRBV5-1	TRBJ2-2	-	CASSHRVNTGELFF	TGCGCCAGCAGCCACAGGGTGAACACCGGGGAGCTGTTTTTT
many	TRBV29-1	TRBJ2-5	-	CSVGGAEETQYF	TGCAGCGTTGGGGGAGCGGAAGAGACCCAGTACTTC
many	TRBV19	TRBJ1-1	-	CASTLEAEMNTEAFF	TGTGCCAGTACCCTCGAGGCAGAAATGAACACTGAAGCTTTCTTT
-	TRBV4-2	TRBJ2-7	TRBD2	CASSQVGSGRSEQYF	TGTGCCAGCAGCCAAGTTGGTAGCGGGAGGTCCGAGCAGTACTTC